This T cell receptor beta chain is drawn from a study of molecular identifiers for immune sequencing clone quantification. About the study: Replicate RNA came from about 19,000 or 110,000 naive CD8 cells and was split five ways, and four parts were sequenced.

Study observations and caveats: Effector cells had over 99% of their molecules in clones above 20 RNA copies, while naive cells had under 1%.

V lost 0 bases and J lost 2, with 19 bases in between. Germline assignment: CDR1 MNHNY and CDR2 SVGAGI (reference sequence). The CDR3 extends over 19 amino acids. This clonotype was picked up many times. The antigen remains unidentified. Naive CD8 libraries used roughly 17,000 to 1,100,000 sorted cells and 10%, 30% or 50% RNA. Based on a CD8+CD4-CCR7+CD45RA+ profile, naive CD8 T cells were sorted. TCRdb processed the PCR reads anew with MiXCR; each CDR3 protein has one entry. The sample yields some 320,000 distinct CDR3 sequences, 20% to 25% seen once. The chain has TRBV6-6 and TRBJ2-2; the D is unclear. The sample consisted of naive CD8+ T cells from blood, with Jurkat cell RNA spiked in. Subset described: FACS-sorted CD8+CD4-CCR7+CD45RA+ naive T cells. This TCR was sampled from a human donor in good health. Some libraries in this study had Jurkat cell RNA spiked in. For the CDR3, the DNA is TGTGCCAGCAGTTACTCGGTCTCCCCCCCCCGCAGCAACACCGGGGAGCTGTTTTTT. Translated, it gives CASSYSVSPPRSNTGELFF.